These 11 T cell receptor beta chains came from one sample sequenced in a study of T cell clones after liver transplantation. Generated by immunoSEQ multiplex PCR, the TCRdb table keeps only in-frame clones and is missing some. The sample shows 75,000 to 95,000 clones, around 84% of them seen only once. Here the sequenced sample was CD4+ T cells from blood, taken 48 months after liver transplant. All receptors come from a human patient who received a liver transplant. Some of the T cells might come from the graft donor.

The chain is built from TRBV9 and TRBJ2-3; the D gene could be TRBD1 or TRBD2 (5 bases each). CDR1 and CDR2 (germline): SGDLS, YYNGEE. Between the trimmed V and J ends, which lost 4 bases and 2 bases, there was a span of 11 bases. The CDR3 is made up of 14 amino acids. The CDR3 region is CASSPGRHTDTQYF. Here the CDR3 DNA reads TGTGCCAGCAGCCCGGGACGCCACACAGATACGCAGTATTTT.

The chain employs TRBV10-1 and TRBJ2-5, with 10 bases lining up with TRBD1. J gave up 4 bases and V 7 bases, and 6 bases lay outside the gene matches. The CDR3 totals 14 residues. Germline V gene lookup returns CDR1 WNHNN and CDR2 SYGVQD (reference sequence). CDR3 sequence reads: CASIGTGDRETQYF. Written as DNA, the CDR3 is TGCGCCAGCATTGGGACAGGGGATCGAGAGACCCAGTACTTC.

The rearrangement joins TRBV9 to TRBJ2-1, with D maybe TRBD1 (7 bases). The germline CDR1 and CDR2 sequences are SGDLS and YYNGEE. This CDR3 has 15 residues. The V and J ends lost 0 bases and 7 bases respectively, with 14 bases between them. CDR3: CASSVGGRGANEQFF. The DNA for the CDR3 is TGTGCCAGCAGCGTAGGCGGCAGGGGGGCAAATGAGCAGTTCTTC.

The rearrangement links TRBV11-2 to TRBJ2-3, with D possibly TRBD1 on 8 matching bases. Germline V gene sequence: CDR1 SGHAT, CDR2 FQNNGV. V lost 5 bases and J 7 bases, leaving 22 bases between the germline ends. The CDR3 is 16 amino acids. This chain's CDR3 is CASSPRDRGGSYTQYF. The CDR3 DNA is TGTGCCAGCAGCCCCCGCGACAGGGGCGGGAGTTATACGCAGTATTTT.

The J gene is TRBJ1-2, the V gene TRBV5-6; D unclear. V lost 1 base and J 5 bases, leaving 15 bases between the germline ends. The CDR3 length is 15 residues. Germline V lookup: CDR1 SGHDT, CDR2 YYEEEE. The CDR3 loop is CASSLMSAGKYGYTF. CDR3 DNA: TGTGCCAGCAGCTTGATGTCGGCGGGGAAGTATGGCTACACCTTC.

The rearrangement links TRBV5-1 to TRBJ2-5, with TRBD2 as a possible D gene (6 bases). The CDR3 covers 14 residues. Germline V gives CDR1 SGHRS, CDR2 YFSETQ. Trimming took off 4 bases at V and 7 bases at J, with 17 bases between the two ends. As DNA, the CDR3 is TGCGCCAGCAGCCCCCGACGGGAGAGGGGGACCCAGTACTTC. It yields the protein CASSPRRERGTQYF.

CDR3 sequence (DNA): TGTGCCAGCACCCTGACGGGCAATGAGCAGTTCTTC. This translates into CASTLTGNEQFF. The V call is TRBV2, the J call TRBJ2-1, with D hard to call. The germline V gene encodes CDR1 SNHLY and CDR2 FYNNEI. CDR3 length: 12 amino acids. The ends were cut back, 7 bases at V and 6 bases at J, with 10 bases in the middle. Full variable domain (missing parts from reference TRBV2 and TRBJ2-1): EPEVTQTPSHQVTQMGQEVILRCVPISNHLYFYWYRQILGQKVEFLVSFYNNEISEKSEIFDDQFSVERPDGSNFTLKIRSTKLEDSAMYFCASTLTGNEQFFGPGTRLTVL.

The chain recombines TRBV19 with TRBJ2-1; the D is unclear. V lost 3 bases to trimming and J lost 0 bases, with 9 bases between them. Germline loops: CDR1 LNHDA, CDR2 SQIVND (reference sequence). This CDR3 has 15 residues. The CDR3 DNA follows: TGTGCCAGTAGTATCGAGGTACACTCCTACAATGAGCAGTTCTTC. This gives the protein CASSIEVHSYNEQFF.

This clone showed up just once. The chain couples TRBV27 to TRBJ2-7; D remains ambiguous. V lost 3 bases to trimming and J lost 3 bases, with 15 bases between them. Germline V gene sequence: CDR1 MNHEY, CDR2 SMNVEV (reference sequence). CDR3 length: 15 amino acids. The CDR3 sequence is CASSLAAASYYEQYF. The CDR3 DNA reads as TGTGCCAGCAGTTTGGCAGCAGCCAGTTACTACGAGCAGTACTTC.

The rearrangement joins TRBV6-5 to TRBJ1-5; 7 nucleotides match TRBD1. Trimming cost V 2 bases and J 4 bases; bases outside gene matches: 5. The germline CDR1 and CDR2 sequences are MNHEY and SVGAGI. This CDR3 is built from 15 residues. CDR3 protein: CASSYLRDSNQPQHF. The CDR3 region has the DNA TGTGCCAGCAGTTACCTCCGGGACAGTAATCAGCCCCAGCATTTT.

V is TRBV7-2 and J is TRBJ1-2, with D maybe TRBD1 (5 bases). CDR1 is SGHTA and CDR2 is FQGNSA in the germline V gene. The ends were cut back, 6 bases at V and 1 base at J, with 18 bases in the middle. This CDR3 is 16 amino acids long. The CDR3 DNA sequence: TGTGCCAGCAGTCAAGAGGGGAGACAGTTTAACTATGGCTACACCTTC. It encodes CASSQEGRQFNYGYTF. Using reference TRBV7-2 and TRBJ1-2 for the parts outside the CDR3, the full variable domain is GAGVSQSPSNKVTEKGKDVELRCDPISGHTALYWYRQSLGQGLEFLIYFQGNSAPDKSGLPSDRFSAERTGGSVSTLTIQRTQQEDSAVYLCASSQEGRQFNYGYTFGSGTRLTVV.